The 9 T cell receptor beta chains listed next were all sequenced from one sample in a study of blood T cell repertoires in COVID-19. The assay was immunoSEQ multiplex PCR, and TCRdb's table has in-frame clones only and misses some. The sample has about 69,000 clones; roughly 79% are singletons. Sample: peripheral blood. These receptors all come from a man in his sixties with acute or convalescent COVID-19.

The chain employs TRBV28 and TRBJ2-2; D is possibly TRBD2 (6 bases). Germline CDR1 is MDHEN and CDR2 is SYDVKM. The CDR3 is 15 residues long. V was shortened by 10 bases and J by 3 bases, with 18 bases between the two germline ends. Here the CDR3 reads CATSPSLADTGELFF. CDR3 DNA: TGTGCCACCTCACCCTCATTAGCGGACACCGGGGAGCTGTTTTTT.

The chain carries TRBV28 and TRBJ1-5, with D unresolved. V was trimmed by 0 bases and J by 7 bases, leaving 10 bases between them. This CDR3 comprises 14 residues. Looked up from germline, CDR1 is MDHEN and CDR2 is SYDVKM. This CDR3 reads CASSLWQTVQPQHF. Here the CDR3 DNA reads TGTGCCAGCAGTTTATGGCAGACTGTGCAGCCCCAGCATTTT. Full variable domain (rest looked up from reference TRBV28 and TRBJ1-5): DVKVTQSSRYLVKRTGEKVFLECVQDMDHENMFWYRQDPGLGLRLIYFSYDVKMKEKGDIPEGYSVSREKKERFSLILESASTNQTSMYLCASSLWQTVQPQHFGDGTRLSIL.

The genes are TRBV19 and TRBJ1-2; 8 nucleotides match TRBD1. Looked up from germline, CDR1 is LNHDA and CDR2 is SQIVND (reference sequence). This CDR3 region has 14 residues. Trimming took 6 bases from V and 1 from J; bases not matched to a gene: 4. CDR3 region: CASRRTGINYGYTF. CDR3 coding DNA: TGTGCCAGTAGGAGGACAGGGATTAACTATGGCTACACCTTC.

The V and J genes are TRBV7-2 and TRBJ2-5, with D uncertain. This CDR3 is 13 amino acids long. Germline assignment: CDR1 SGHTA and CDR2 FQGNSA. Trimming pared 1 base from V and 5 bases from J, leaving 8 bases between. The CDR3 sequence: CASSLGVRETQYF. CDR3 DNA: TGTGCCAGCAGCTTAGGGGTGCGGGAGACCCAGTACTTC.

This clone was picked up one time. The rearrangement joins TRBV2 to TRBJ2-7; D might be TRBD1 (6 bases). Trimming stripped 6 bases from V and 3 bases from J, with 18 bases between. The CDR3 covers 15 residues. The germline CDR1 and CDR2 sequences are SNHLY and FYNNEI. Written as DNA, the CDR3 is TGTGCCAGCAGAGAGTGGCAGGGGTCCCTCTACGAGCAGTACTTC. Its translation is CASREWQGSLYEQYF.

The chain joins TRBV7-6 to TRBJ1-6; D is undetermined. This CDR3 is built from 12 residues. The V end lost 1 base, the J end lost 15 bases, and 10 bases lay between the germline ends. CDR1 is SGHVS and CDR2 is FNYEAQ in the germline V gene. CDR3 DNA sequence: TGTGCCAGCAGCTTAGTAACGGGGTTCCTCCACTTT. Amino acid sequence: CASSLVTGFLHF.

V gene TRBV7-9 combines with J gene TRBJ2-7; D not resolved. V lost 3 bases, J lost 3 bases, and 12 bases lay in between. CDR3 length equals 14 residues. Germline V gives CDR1 SEHNR, CDR2 FQNEAQ (reference sequence). This chain's CDR3 is CASSLTHGVYEQYF. DNA for the CDR3: TGTGCCAGCAGCTTGACGCATGGAGTCTACGAGCAGTACTTC.

This sequence joins TRBV5-5 and TRBJ1-2, with D unresolved. The CDR3 is 15 amino acids. Trimming took 0 bases from V and 2 from J, leaving 11 bases between them. Per germline, CDR1 SGHKS and CDR2 YYEKEE (reference sequence). CDR3 sequence: CASSLVTQENYGYTF. DNA of the CDR3: TGTGCCAGCAGCTTGGTGACGCAGGAAAACTATGGCTACACCTTC.

V is TRBV7-8 and J is TRBJ1-1; D not resolved. The CDR3 covers 13 residues. Germline V gene data show CDR1 as SGHVS and CDR2 as FQNEAQ. V lost 5 bases and J 0 bases, leaving 7 bases between the germline ends. The CDR3 loop reads CASSLRMNTEAFF. The DNA of the CDR3 is TGTGCCAGCAGCCTGAGAATGAACACTGAAGCTTTCTTT.